This T cell receptor (beta chain) was profiled in a study of identifying expanded T cells in peripheral blood. Overall study findings and caveats: Across healthy donors, higher total template counts meant significantly greater approximately two-week count variance. Differentially abundant clones: 1 to 1.5 between replicates, about 16 at roughly 13 days, 19 at four.

Germline CDR1 is LNHDA and CDR2 is SQIVND (reference sequence). Trimming took 5 bases from V and 1 from J; bases not matched to a gene: 13. The CDR3 has 17 residues. This table comes from immunoSEQ multiplex PCR, and its TCRdb copy is limited to in-frame clones, with some not included. Here the sample spans about 90,000 clones, about 90% being singletons. As concerns this clone: No antigen is known for it.

The sequenced material came from blood. The sequence derives from a person aged 18-70 years in good health. This chain links TRBV19 with TRBJ1-1, with 7 bases aligning to TRBD1. The chain's CDR3 is CASSFLGGPTGNTEAFF. CDR3 DNA: TGTGCCAGTAGTTTTCTAGGGGGCCCCACGGGGAACACTGAAGCTTTCTTT.